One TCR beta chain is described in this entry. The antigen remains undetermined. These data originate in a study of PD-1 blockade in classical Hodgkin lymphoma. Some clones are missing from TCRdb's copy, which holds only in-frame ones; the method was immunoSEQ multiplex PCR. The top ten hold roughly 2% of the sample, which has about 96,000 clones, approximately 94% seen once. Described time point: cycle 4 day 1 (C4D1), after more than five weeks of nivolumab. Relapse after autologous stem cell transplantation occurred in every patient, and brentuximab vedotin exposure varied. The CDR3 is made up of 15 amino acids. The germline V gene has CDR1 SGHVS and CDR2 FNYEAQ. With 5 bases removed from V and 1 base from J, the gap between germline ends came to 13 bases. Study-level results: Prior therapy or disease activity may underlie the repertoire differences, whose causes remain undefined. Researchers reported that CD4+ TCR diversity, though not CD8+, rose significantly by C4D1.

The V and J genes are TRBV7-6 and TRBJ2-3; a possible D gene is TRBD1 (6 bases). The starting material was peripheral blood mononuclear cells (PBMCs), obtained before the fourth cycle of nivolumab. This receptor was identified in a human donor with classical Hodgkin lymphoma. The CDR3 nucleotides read TGTGCCAGCAGCCAGGGGTTAGGTGGCACAGATACGCAGTATTTT. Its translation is CASSQGLGGTDTQYF.